The 25 T cell receptor beta chains below were found in one sample sequenced in a study of T cell changes during pregnancy in multiple sclerosis. Clones were read by immunoSEQ multiplex PCR, and TCRdb kept only the in-frame ones, dropping some. Counted here are approximately 99,000 clones, 90% to 95% occurring once; the ten biggest clones make up less than 1%. Sequenced here: peripheral blood, sampled after pregnancy. The origin of the receptors is a female donor with multiple sclerosis, enrolled in a pregnancy study.

This sequence joins TRBV9 and TRBJ2-3; maybe TRBD2 (8 bases). V lost 10 bases and J 6 bases, leaving 36 bases between the germline ends. CDR3 size: 19 residues. Germline CDR1 is SGDLS and CDR2 is YYNGEE. Here the CDR3 reads CALLQPSSGSKGARDTQYF. The CDR3 DNA reads TGTGCCCTCCTCCAGCCGTCCAGCGGGAGCAAGGGGGCGCGGGATACGCAGTATTTT.

This chain joins TRBV7-6 and TRBJ1-3; tentatively, D is TRBD1 (5 bases). This CDR3 has 17 amino acids. Germline V gene data show CDR1 as SGHVS and CDR2 as FNYEAQ. The ends were cut back, 5 bases at V and 0 bases at J, with 17 bases in the middle. CDR3 DNA sequence: TGTGCCAGCAGCCCAGCGGTGCGGGGCCTCTCTGGAAACACCATATATTTT. Translation: CASSPAVRGLSGNTIYF.

The chain joins TRBV19 to TRBJ2-7, with D maybe TRBD1 (7 bases). The germline V gene has CDR1 LNHDA and CDR2 SQIVND (reference sequence). V was trimmed by 5 bases and J by 1 base, leaving 9 bases between them. The CDR3 totals 13 residues. The CDR3 protein is CASSAGQSYEQYF. The CDR3, as DNA: TGTGCCAGTAGTGCGGGACAGTCCTACGAGCAGTACTTC.

The chain is built from TRBV19 and TRBJ2-1, with 9 bases lining up with TRBD1. After removal of 5 bases from V and 7 bases from J, the junction contained 3 bases not matched to a gene. CDR1 is LNHDA, CDR2 SQIVND, per germline (reference sequence). CDR3 length: 13 amino acids. This CDR3 is CASSEGQGNEQFF. Here the CDR3 DNA reads TGTGCCAGTAGTGAGGGACAGGGTAATGAGCAGTTCTTC. Using reference TRBV19 and TRBJ2-1 for the parts outside the CDR3, the full variable domain is DGGITQSPKYLFRKEGQNVTLSCEQNLNHDAMYWYRQDPGQGLRLIYYSQIVNDFQKGDIAEGYSVSREKKESFPLTVTSAQKNPTAFYLCASSEGQGNEQFFGPGTRLTVL.

This sequence joins TRBV6-5 and TRBJ2-2; 8 bases line up with TRBD2. V shed 2 bases and J 3 bases; nucleotides not matched to a gene: 5. The V gene's germline CDR1 is MNHEY and CDR2 SVGAGI. There are 16 residues in the CDR3. The CDR3 DNA follows: TGTGCCAGCAGTTACGGTGGCGGGAGGTACACCGGGGAGCTGTTTTTT. Its translation: CASSYGGGRYTGELFF.

This clone was seen a handful of times. The chain recombines TRBV29-1 with TRBJ1-1; D gene uncertain. CDR3 size: 12 residues. V was cut by 6 bases and J by 2 bases, with 10 bases left in between. CDR1 and CDR2 (germline): SQVTM, ANQGSEA. In nucleotides, the CDR3 is TGCAGCGTAACCGGGGAAAACACTGAAGCTTTCTTT. This sequence encodes CSVTGENTEAFF.

The chain couples TRBV5-1 to TRBJ2-3; D call uncertain. Deletions cut 2 bases from V and 1 base from J, with 8 bases between. The CDR3 consists of 14 residues. Germline V gene lookup returns CDR1 SGHRS and CDR2 YFSETQ. The CDR3 is CASSLTKGTDTQYF. CDR3 DNA: TGCGCCAGCAGCTTAACAAAAGGCACAGATACGCAGTATTTT.

V is TRBV6-1 and J is TRBJ1-2; 7 positions match TRBD1. The CDR3 totals 16 residues. Unmatched junction bases numbered 15, after V lost 3 bases and J lost 8 bases. Germline V gene lookup returns CDR1 MNHNS and CDR2 SASEGT. CDR3 DNA: TGTGCCAGCAGTGAGGTCACAGGGGAACCGTCGGGGGGCTACACCTTC. It translates to CASSEVTGEPSGGYTF.

The V and J genes are TRBV15 and TRBJ1-2, with D tentatively TRBD1 (6 bases). Germline V gives CDR1 LNHNV, CDR2 YYDKDF (reference sequence). The CDR3 totals 15 residues. V was cut by 3 bases and J by 3 bases, with 14 bases left in between. The CDR3 sequence: CATSRDGTRDYGYTF. The CDR3 bases are TGTGCCACCAGCAGGGACGGGACAAGGGACTATGGCTACACCTTC.

The chain uses TRBV6-5 and TRBJ2-7; D is ambiguous. Germline V CDR1 and CDR2: MNHEY, SVGAGI. This CDR3 has 13 amino acids. The germline V and J ends were trimmed by 0 bases and 7 bases, with 10 bases remaining between them. CDR3 in amino acids: CASSYSPHQEQYF. DNA of the CDR3: TGTGCCAGCAGTTACTCACCCCATCAGGAGCAGTACTTC.

The CDR3 nucleotides are TGTGCCAGCAGCGTAGCAGGTCAGAGGAACACTGAAGCTTTCTTT. It codes for CASSVAGQRNTEAFF. This chain links TRBV9 with TRBJ1-1; D is uncertain. The CDR3 consists of 15 residues. The V gene lost 0 bases and the J gene lost 1 base, with 10 bases spanning the gap. Per germline, CDR1 SGDLS and CDR2 YYNGEE.

V is TRBV7-9 and J is TRBJ1-2, with 8 positions matching TRBD1. V gave up 4 bases and J gave up 5 bases; unmatched junction bases: 9. CDR3 length: 15 residues. Germline CDR1 and CDR2: SEHNR and FQNEAQ (reference sequence). The DNA of the CDR3 is TGTGCCAGCAGCTCTACAGGGGGTCAGGGTTATGGCTACACCTTC. This encodes CASSSTGGQGYGYTF. The variable domain in full, completed from reference TRBV7-9 and TRBJ1-2, reads DTGVSQNPRHKITKRGQNVTFRCDPISEHNRLYWYRQTLGQGPEFLTYFQNEAQLEKSRLLSDRFSAERPKGSFSTLEIQRTEQGDSAMYLCASSSTGGQGYGYTFGSGTRLTVV.

V usage is TRBV19 and J usage is TRBJ1-4; possibly TRBD1 for D (6 bases). The V and J ends lost 3 bases and 4 bases respectively, with 12 bases between them. The V gene's germline CDR1 is LNHDA and CDR2 SQIVND (reference sequence). This CDR3 is 15 amino acids long. The chain's CDR3 is CASSISGQLNEKLFF. The CDR3 nucleotides read TGTGCCAGTAGTATCAGCGGACAGCTTAATGAAAAACTGTTTTTT.

The chain has TRBV5-8 and TRBJ2-1, with 13 bases that match TRBD2. V dropped 4 bases and J dropped 6; count of bases not matched to a gene: 4. Germline V gene data show CDR1 as SGHTS and CDR2 as YDEGEE. The CDR3 totals 15 residues. CDR3 in amino acids: CASSQGLAGLNEQFF. The CDR3, as DNA: TGTGCCAGCAGCCAGGGACTAGCGGGACTCAATGAGCAGTTCTTC. Supplemented by reference TRBV5-8 and TRBJ2-1, the full variable domain reads EAGVTQSPTHLIKTRGQQATLRCSPISGHTSVYWYQQALGLGLQFLLWYDEGEERNRGNFPPRFSGRQFPNYSSELNVNALELEDSALYLCASSQGLAGLNEQFFGPGTRLTVL.

The V gene is TRBV6-1, the J gene TRBJ1-5; D gene ambiguous. V was trimmed by 1 base and J by 5 bases, leaving 9 bases between them. The CDR3 is made up of 14 amino acids. Germline V gives CDR1 MNHNS, CDR2 SASEGT. The DNA of the CDR3 is TGTGCCAGCAGTGAAGGGACGGACTATCAGCCCCAGCATTTT. It specifies CASSEGTDYQPQHF.

This rearrangement joins TRBV7-2 to TRBJ2-5; possible D gene TRBD2, 5 bases. V lost 5 bases to trimming and J lost 5 bases, with 15 bases between them. This CDR3 is built from 14 residues. Germline lookup yields CDR1 SGHTA and CDR2 FQGNSA. The chain's CDR3 is CASSPGRIMETQYF. The CDR3 region has the DNA TGTGCCAGCAGCCCGGGAAGGATTATGGAGACCCAGTACTTC.

This clone has a single count. This chain uses TRBV7-8 with TRBJ2-1, with D uncertain. Germline V gene lookup returns CDR1 SGHVS and CDR2 FQNEAQ. Trimming pared 5 bases from V and 3 bases from J, leaving 11 bases between. This CDR3 comprises 14 residues. This CDR3 reads CASSNRLGYNEQFF. Here the CDR3 DNA reads TGTGCCAGCAGCAACCGACTCGGCTACAATGAGCAGTTCTTC.

The V and J genes are TRBV18 and TRBJ2-7; weak D call: TRBD1 (6 bases). With 2 bases removed from V and 2 bases from J, the gap between germline ends came to 13 bases. Germline V gene lookup returns CDR1 KGHSH and CDR2 LQKENI. This CDR3 has 15 amino acids. DNA of the CDR3: TGTGCCAGCTCACCAAATTCTGGGGGCCCCTACGAGCAGTACTTC. Translation: CASSPNSGGPYEQYF.

V and J are TRBV5-6 and TRBJ2-5; D call uncertain. The CDR3 loop spans 12 amino acids. CDR1 SGHDT and CDR2 YYEEEE come from the germline V gene. The germline V and J ends were trimmed by 4 bases and 4 bases, with 8 bases remaining between them. The CDR3 is CASSGLSETQYF. The CDR3 region has the DNA TGTGCCAGCAGCGGGCTTTCAGAGACCCAGTACTTC.

V and J are TRBV4-3 and TRBJ1-2, with 9 bases that match TRBD1. V was pared by 4 bases and J by 4 bases, with 4 bases of the junction left unmatched. The CDR3 contains 14 residues. In germline, CDR1 is LGHNA, CDR2 YSLEER. The CDR3 protein is CASSPTGGFYGYTF. The DNA for the CDR3 is TGCGCCAGCAGCCCGACAGGGGGTTTCTATGGCTACACCTTC.

The chain joins TRBV13 to TRBJ2-1; 7 bases align to TRBD1. Germline V lookup: CDR1 PRHDT, CDR2 FYEKMQ (reference sequence). The CDR3 totals 16 residues. With V trimmed by 0 bases and J by 2 bases, 4 bases remained unmatched. The CDR3 DNA reads as TGTGCCAGCAGCTTAGGGACCGGGACAGCCTACAATGAGCAGTTCTTC. Its translation: CASSLGTGTAYNEQFF.

The V and J genes are TRBV7-2 and TRBJ2-3; D gene uncertain. V was pared by 10 bases and J by 1 base, with 15 bases between. Per the germline V gene, CDR1 is SGHTA and CDR2 is FQGNSA. CDR3 length: 14 amino acids. For the CDR3, the DNA is TGTGCCACTTGTACGATCACGGGCACAGATACGCAGTATTTT. Translation gives CATCTITGTDTQYF.

The chain is built from TRBV5-1 and TRBJ1-2; no reliable D call. The CDR3 has 15 amino acids. V was clipped by 4 bases and J by 10 bases, with 23 bases between them. CDR1 and CDR2 from the germline V gene are SGHRS and YFSETQ. The CDR3 DNA sequence: TGCGCCAGCAGCAGACCCCCTGAGGGATCATGGGACTACACCTTC. Amino acids: CASSRPPEGSWDYTF.

The rearrangement uses TRBV5-1 and TRBJ2-1; 14 bases align to TRBD2. Germline V gives CDR1 SGHRS, CDR2 YFSETQ. The V segment lost 4 bases and the J segment 1 base; nucleotides outside the gene matches: 7. The length of the CDR3 is 18 residues. DNA for the CDR3: TGCGCCAGCAGCCGAACCGGACTAGCGGGAGGTTCCTACAATGAGCAGTTCTTC. Protein product: CASSRTGLAGGSYNEQFF.

The V gene is TRBV6-1, the J gene TRBJ1-3, with D hard to call. Trimming pared 6 bases from V and 0 bases from J, leaving 12 bases between. The CDR3 consists of 15 residues. Germline lookup yields CDR1 MNHNS and CDR2 SASEGT. The chain's CDR3 is CASRKLIDSGNTIYF. DNA of the CDR3: TGTGCCAGCAGGAAACTGATTGACTCTGGAAACACCATATATTTT.